These 5 T cell receptor beta chains share one sample of origin, sequenced in a study of blood T cells in healthy people across ages. A sample-barcoded 5' primer and a J-beta primer mix were used in a second PCR of about 7 to 12 cycles. TCRdb fed the 5' RACE reads into MiXCR, producing one record per CDR3 protein. The sample shows 800,000 or so distinct CDR3 sequences, approximately 59% of them seen only once. The sequencing sample was made of blood. These receptors came from a man in his thirties or forties in good health.

The chain combines TRBV4-3 with TRBJ2-5; 9 nucleotides agree with TRBD2. This CDR3 comprises 15 residues. Germline V gene data show CDR1 as LGHNA and CDR2 as YSLEER. Losses at the gene ends were 3 bases for V and 6 bases for J; bases not matched to a gene: 8. The CDR3 region is CASSHYGTSTQTQYF. The CDR3 region has the DNA TGCGCCAGCAGCCACTATGGGACTAGCACCCAGACCCAGTACTTC.

The gene calls are TRBV20-1 and TRBJ2-3; 16 nucleotides match TRBD2. CDR3 length: 17 residues. The germline gives CDR1 DFQATT, CDR2 SNEGSKA (reference sequence). With V trimmed by 4 bases and J by 2 bases, 6 bases remained unmatched. CDR3: CSAMGLAGGPTTDTQYF. CDR3 coding DNA: TGCAGTGCTATGGGACTAGCGGGGGGGCCTACCACAGATACGCAGTATTTT.

This chain links TRBV5-5 with TRBJ1-4; no clear D gene. Germline lookup yields CDR1 SGHKS and CDR2 YYEKEE (reference sequence). This CDR3 spans 12 amino acids. Deletions cut 5 bases from V and 8 bases from J, with 10 bases between. CDR3 protein: CASSLVGEKLFF. For the CDR3, the DNA is TGTGCCAGCAGTCTGGTGGGGGAAAAACTGTTTTTT.

Comment on this clonotype: The junction differs from germline at one of its ends, possibly a read error. The J gene is TRBJ1-5, the V gene TRBV2, with D perhaps TRBD1 (5 bases). Germline V gene sequence: CDR1 SNHLY, CDR2 FYNNEI. The CDR3 is 16 amino acids. CDR3 DNA sequence: TGTGCTAGCAGTGATGGGGGGGTGTTTAGCAATCAGCCCCAGCATTTT. Amino acids: CASSDGGVFSNQPQHF.

V gene TRBV20-1 combines with J gene TRBJ2-7; unclear D gene. The J call may be mistaken, given a closer DNA end match to TRBJ2-4. Germline V gene lookup returns CDR1 DFQATT and CDR2 SNEGSKA (reference sequence). The CDR3 is 10 amino acids. CDR3 DNA sequence: TGCAGTGCTGTGTGGAACATTCAGTACTTC. Encoded protein: CSAVWNIQYF.